The 2 T cell receptor beta chains listed next were all sequenced from one sample in a study of human T cells and chemical hapten exposure. The study's library attached unique molecular identifiers to single cDNA molecules. TCRdb ran MiXCR on the reads and lists one entry per CDR3 protein. The sample records about 120,000 distinct CDR3 sequences, around 9% being singletons. Whole blood, unfractionated, served as the material for total RNA extraction. Sequencing was carried out using whole blood. The receptor set was obtained from a human donor in good health. Some clones in this sample may be carry-over from other donors' samples.

The V gene is TRBV5-1, the J gene TRBJ2-2; 10 nucleotides line up with TRBD2. CDR1 and CDR2 (germline): SGHRS, YFSETQ. The CDR3 loop spans 16 amino acids. The V gene end was trimmed by 0 bases and the J gene end by 7 bases; junction bases not matched to a gene: 6. The CDR3 bases are TGCGCCAGCAGCTTGGCGGGGACTAGCGAGATCGGGGAGCTGTTTTTT. Residues: CASSLAGTSEIGELFF.

This clonotype was seen repeatedly, ten times or more. This chain joins TRBV2 and TRBJ1-1, with D tentatively TRBD1 (5 bases). Per germline, CDR1 SNHLY and CDR2 FYNNEI. V was shortened by 8 bases and J by 3 bases, with 16 bases between the two germline ends. This CDR3 contains 14 residues. CDR3 in DNA: TGTGCCAGCGCGCGGGGGATTTCGGACACTGAAGCTTTCTTT. This codes for CASARGISDTEAFF.